Presented here are 23 T cell receptor beta chains from one specimen sequenced in a study of blood T cell repertoires in COVID-19. Repertoires were generated with immunoSEQ multiplex PCR, while TCRdb's copy carries only in-frame clones and drops some. The repertoire holds 140,000 to 150,000 clones, with 75% to 90% as singletons. The sample was peripheral blood. These receptors all stem from a woman aged 55-70 years with active COVID-19.

The rearrangement joins TRBV9 to TRBJ1-3; no definite D call. With 6 bases removed from V and 2 bases from J, the gap between germline ends came to 12 bases. The CDR3 extends over 14 amino acids. Per the germline V gene, CDR1 is SGDLS and CDR2 is YYNGEE. The CDR3 coding sequence is TGTGCCAGCACCCCCGGAGAGCCTGGAAACACCATATATTTT. Translating it yields CASTPGEPGNTIYF.

The DNA of the CDR3 is TGCGCCAGCAGCCCCCAGAGCGGGAACACCGGGGAGCTGTTTTTT. Translation gives CASSPQSGNTGELFF. V and J are TRBV5-1 and TRBJ2-2; TRBD2 is a possible D gene (5 bases). This CDR3 comprises 15 residues. The V end was cut by 4 bases, the J end by 1 base, with 11 bases between. Looked up from germline, CDR1 is SGHRS and CDR2 is YFSETQ.

This chain uses TRBV27 with TRBJ2-2; 8 nucleotides line up with TRBD1. The V and J ends lost 0 bases and 4 bases, in that order; junction bases with no gene match: 4. Germline CDR1 and CDR2: MNHEY and SMNVEV (reference sequence). The CDR3 is 16 amino acids. The CDR3 protein is CASSLSSRGRTGELFF. As DNA, the CDR3 is TGTGCCAGCAGTTTATCAAGCAGGGGGCGCACCGGGGAGCTGTTTTTT.

The chain employs TRBV18 and TRBJ2-6, with TRBD2 matching over 11 bases. The germline gives CDR1 KGHSH, CDR2 LQKENI. The CDR3 is made up of 18 amino acids. Trimming cost V 6 bases and J 0 bases; bases outside gene matches: 7. CDR3 sequence (DNA): TGTGCCAGCTCTCCCACTAGCGGGAGTTCCTCTGGGGCCAACGTCCTGACTTTC. Protein sequence: CASSPTSGSSSGANVLTF.

The chain joins TRBV4-1 to TRBJ1-3; maybe TRBD1 (5 bases). The CDR3 covers 16 residues. The V gene lost 4 bases and the J gene lost 1 base, with 14 bases spanning the gap. From germline, CDR1 is MGHRA and CDR2 YSYEKL. This CDR3 is CASSRRGDYSGNTIYF. The CDR3 nucleotides read TGCGCCAGCAGCCGACGAGGGGACTATTCTGGAAACACCATATATTTT.

This clone was recorded only once. This CDR3 reads CASGNRTGNEQFF. The CDR3 DNA sequence: TGTGCCAGCGGAAATAGAACCGGGAATGAGCAGTTCTTC. This chain uses TRBV7-8 with TRBJ2-1; D call uncertain. V gave up 8 bases and J gave up 7 bases, with 15 bases separating them. The CDR3 totals 13 residues. CDR1 and CDR2 (germline): SGHVS, FQNEAQ.

The count of this clone is one. V is TRBV7-3 and J is TRBJ1-6; D is possibly TRBD1 (5 bases). Between the trimmed V and J ends, which lost 2 bases and 8 bases, there was a span of 7 bases. The CDR3 totals 13 residues. Germline CDR1 is SGHTA and CDR2 is FQGTGA. The CDR3 protein is CASSLDSYSPLHF. DNA of the CDR3: TGTGCCAGCAGCTTAGACAGCTATTCACCCCTCCACTTT. The whole variable domain, remainder taken from reference TRBV7-3 and TRBJ1-6, is GAGVSQTPSNKVTEKGKYVELRCDPISGHTALYWYRQSLGQGPEFLIYFQGTGAADDSGLPNDRFFAVRPEGSVSTLKIQRTERGDSAVYLCASSLDSYSPLHFGNGTRLTVT.

This chain connects TRBV4-3 to TRBJ2-5, with 7 positions matching TRBD1. In germline, CDR1 is LGHNA, CDR2 YSLEER. The V gene end was trimmed by 4 bases and the J gene end by 5 bases; junction bases not matched to a gene: 16. The CDR3 is 17 residues long. The CDR3 DNA is TGCGCCAGCAGCCTCCTTGCCTTGGACAGGAGGTGGGAGACCCAGTACTTC. Translated, it gives CASSLLALDRRWETQYF.

The rearrangement uses TRBV28 and TRBJ2-3, with 9 nucleotides matching TRBD2. J was trimmed by 2 bases and V by 7 bases; bases with no gene match: 4. Germline-derived CDR1 and CDR2 are MDHEN and SYDVKM. CDR3 size: 14 residues. CDR3 amino acids: CASKAGGITDTQYF. The CDR3 DNA is TGTGCCAGCAAAGCGGGAGGAATCACAGATACGCAGTATTTT.

The chain links TRBV7-9 to TRBJ2-7; 13 nucleotides match TRBD2. The CDR3 totals 16 residues. The trim removed 5 bases at V and 2 bases at J, leaving 6 bases unmatched. Germline-derived CDR1 and CDR2 are SEHNR and FQNEAQ (reference sequence). In nucleotides, the CDR3 is TGTGCCAGCAGCCGGCTTGGGACTAGCGGGACCTACGAGCAGTACTTC. Translation gives CASSRLGTSGTYEQYF.

The V and J genes are TRBV19 and TRBJ2-1, with 11 bases that match TRBD2. J lost 2 bases, V lost 5 bases, and 5 bases had no gene match. The CDR3 is made up of 16 amino acids. Germline CDR1 LNHDA, CDR2 SQIVND (reference sequence). The CDR3: CASSPRSGRAYNEQFF. In nucleotides, the CDR3 is TGTGCCAGTAGTCCCCGTAGCGGGAGGGCCTACAATGAGCAGTTCTTC.

The rearrangement uses TRBV4-3 and TRBJ2-7; 11 bases line up with TRBD2. V lost 0 bases, J lost 6 bases, and 10 bases stayed unmatched. The CDR3 sequence is 17 residues long. Per the germline V gene, CDR1 is LGHNA and CDR2 is YSLEER. The CDR3 region has the DNA TGCGCCAGCAGCCAAGATTATGGAACTAGCGGGAGTCGCGAGCAGTACTTC. As protein: CASSQDYGTSGSREQYF.

This sequence joins TRBV13 and TRBJ2-5; 7 bases line up with TRBD1. Germline CDR1 reads PRHDT; CDR2 reads FYEKMQ (reference sequence). Trimming at V came to 2 bases and at J to 5 bases, leaving 5 bases not matched to a gene. CDR3 length: 14 residues. The CDR3 is CASSLRQGYETQYF. CDR3 bases: TGTGCCAGCAGCTTACGACAGGGATATGAGACCCAGTACTTC.

The rearrangement links TRBV6-6 to TRBJ2-7; 9 nucleotides agree with TRBD1. V was clipped by 5 bases and J by 5 bases; unmatched bases: 7. Germline values: CDR1 MNHNY, CDR2 SVGAGI (reference sequence). CDR3 length: 14 amino acids. The CDR3, as DNA: TGTGCCAGCAGTCCGGGACAGGGAAACCACGAGCAGTACTTC. It specifies CASSPGQGNHEQYF.

This chain connects TRBV11-3 to TRBJ2-3, with 7 bases matching TRBD1. This CDR3 is 15 amino acids long. Germline CDR1 reads SGHNT; CDR2 reads YENEEA. J lost 1 base, V lost 3 bases, and 4 bases had no gene match. CDR3 sequence reads: CASSLGQPGTDTQYF. In nucleotides, the CDR3 is TGTGCCAGCAGCTTGGGACAGCCCGGCACAGATACGCAGTATTTT.

A note on this clone: Different DNA sequences within this sample yield the same CDR3. This chain connects TRBV6-5 to TRBJ2-7; 8 bases align to TRBD1. This CDR3 region has 13 residues. V was pared by 6 bases and J by 4 bases, with 5 bases of the junction left unmatched. Per germline, CDR1 MNHEY and CDR2 SVGAGI. CDR3 loop: CASRPQGAYEQYF. CDR3 DNA: TGTGCCAGCAGGCCCCAGGGGGCTTACGAGCAGTACTTC.

The chain uses TRBV29-1 and TRBJ2-1; possible D gene TRBD2, 6 bases. The CDR3 has 12 amino acids. The V and J ends lost 1 base and 8 bases respectively, with 9 bases between them. From germline, CDR1 is SQVTM and CDR2 ANQGSEA. CDR3 nucleotide sequence: TGCAGCGTTGAAGGGAGGGCCGATGAGCAGTTCTTC. Translation: CSVEGRADEQFF.

The chain has TRBV5-4 and TRBJ2-5, with a possible D match to TRBD2 (7 bases). The V end lost 3 bases, the J end lost 1 base, and 22 bases lay between the germline ends. This CDR3 spans 18 amino acids. Germline lookup yields CDR1 SGHNT and CDR2 YYREEE (reference sequence). The CDR3 protein is CASSSWGGTGISQETQYF. In DNA, the CDR3 is TGTGCCAGCAGCTCGTGGGGGGGCACGGGAATTTCCCAAGAGACCCAGTACTTC.

The rearrangement uses TRBV9 and TRBJ1-1; D is unresolved. Trimming took 4 bases from V and 2 from J, leaving 15 bases between them. CDR3 length: 15 residues. Per germline, CDR1 SGDLS and CDR2 YYNGEE. CDR3 sequence (DNA): TGTGCCAGCAGCCCCACCCCTTCAGGAAACACTGAAGCTTTCTTT. Encoded protein: CASSPTPSGNTEAFF.

The chain carries TRBV27 and TRBJ2-7, with TRBD2 as a possible D gene (10 bases). V was pared by 4 bases and J by 5 bases, with 27 bases between. The CDR3 spans 18 residues. Per the germline V gene, CDR1 is MNHEY and CDR2 is SMNVEV (reference sequence). The chain's CDR3 is CASSSTGGLGLAVNEQYF. For the CDR3, the DNA is TGTGCCAGCAGTTCGACAGGGGGTCTAGGACTAGCGGTCAACGAGCAGTACTTC.

This clone was observed a handful of times. The chain employs TRBV19 and TRBJ2-1; 11 bases map to TRBD2. V gave up 6 bases and J gave up 4 bases; unmatched junction bases: 8. Germline V gives CDR1 LNHDA, CDR2 SQIVND (reference sequence). The CDR3 contains 16 residues. The CDR3 sequence: CASRDIAGGMYNEQFF. The CDR3, as DNA: TGTGCCAGTAGAGACATAGCGGGAGGGATGTACAATGAGCAGTTCTTC.

V usage is TRBV5-4 and J usage is TRBJ2-4; possible D gene TRBD1, 6 bases. The CDR3 length is 14 residues. Germline loops: CDR1 SGHNT, CDR2 YYREEE (reference sequence). Trimming left V 4 bases short and J 5 bases short, with 13 bases between. CDR3 sequence reads: CASSVSGGQNIQYF. CDR3 nucleotide sequence: TGTGCCAGCAGCGTGAGTGGGGGCCAAAACATTCAGTACTTC.

This clone was observed once. The chain has TRBV6-5 and TRBJ1-1, with D maybe TRBD1 (5 bases). This CDR3 spans 15 amino acids. V lost 11 bases to trimming and J lost 0 bases, with 19 bases between them. Per the germline V gene, CDR1 is MNHEY and CDR2 is SVGAGI. The CDR3 protein is CAAARARSMNTEAFF. The CDR3 nucleotides are TGTGCCGCCGCCAGGGCGCGGTCGATGAACACTGAAGCTTTCTTT.